This T cell receptor beta chain stems from a study of blood T cell repertoires in COVID-19. The overall study: Some COVID-19 samples were acute and others convalescent; all came from the United States, Italy and Spain. Sources were T cells, B-cell-depleted T cells, or PBMCs; the material itself was cDNA or gDNA.

This clone was observed a single time. The CDR3 is made up of 14 amino acids. In the original processing: For nucleated cells, counts were estimated from reference gene primer amplification. Clones were sequenced by immunoSEQ multiplex PCR, and TCRdb holds only the in-frame ones, with some missing. V and J calls and clone size are as listed in that table; D and trimming were resolved from the DNA. This table has some 87,000 clones, under 80% appearing once. The material sequenced was peripheral blood. The chain uses TRBV21-1 and TRBJ1-1. TRBV21-1 is labeled a pseudogene. The sequence was collected from a human donor in a cohort sampled during active COVID-19. The CDR3 coding sequence is TGTGCCAGCAGCAAGGGACCGGGGGACACTGAAGCTTTCTTT. Amino acid sequence: CASSKGPGDTEAFF.